This T cell receptor beta chain emerged from a study of T cells in Graves' hyperthyroidism and ophthalmopathy (dated by TCRdb to the late 2010s). For context, the study as a whole: Peripheral blood samples were taken at initial diagnosis, before any treatment was given. To identify TCR V-J signatures that set the groups apart, the researchers used a discovery cohort of 100 or so patients, made up of around 40 with Graves' ophthalmopathy and 55 to 65 with stable Graves' hyperthyroidism. An independent validation cohort of about 20 hyperthyroidism patients and about 15 patients who later progressed to ophthalmopathy tested prospective prediction of ophthalmopathy. The 100 discovery patients were randomly split 7:3 into training and test sets. Thyroid tissue and blood T-cell repertoires from about six Graves' hyperthyroidism patients were also compared in the study. Following sampling, methimazole starting at 30 mg daily was given to hyperthyroidism patients, and high-dose intravenous methylprednisolone was given to ophthalmopathy patients. According to the paper, TCR Vbeta CDR3 sequencing was carried out on more than 120 peripheral blood samples, which came from 40 to 45 ophthalmopathy, fewer than 80 hyperthyroidism and some 17 progressor patients. Findings and caveats that apply to the study as a whole: Sample size was not statistically predetermined, and blinding of investigators to group allocation was not performed. In cross-validation, a model built on a 13 V-J signature told ophthalmopathy apart from stable hyperthyroidism with 85% to 90% sensitivity and 81% to 82% specificity, and in testing the same model reached 80%/75%. In validation, the model predicted progression to ophthalmopathy with around 71% sensitivity and 72.22% specificity, a median of 6.5 months before onset. Most expanded thyroid clonotypes (frequency above 0.001) were also found in blood, which suggests that blood repertoires may mirror thyroid immune responses.

A note on this clonotype: It lacks a known antigen. Mismatch with germline at one junction end may stem from a read error.

Stable Graves' hyperthyroidism was defined as no progression to ophthalmopathy during 18 months of follow-up. Hyperthyroidism patients were newly diagnosed, had a disease duration of under 2 months, and were aged 18 to 65 years. Patients with uncontrolled infections, other autoimmune diseases, pregnancy or lactation were excluded. Diagnoses were based on clinical symptoms, serum thyroxine and TRAb, thyroid ultrasound and orbital computed tomography. PBMCs were separated from roughly 9.6 ml of fresh peripheral blood using Ficoll-Paque density gradient centrifugation. Trizol reagent was used to extract total RNA, and RNA quality was then checked on an Agilent 2100 Bioanalyzer. The CDR3 runs 13 residues from the cysteine to the phenylalanine. Only CDR3 DNA is held: 39 bases, read in frame from base 1. CDR1 MNHEY and CDR2 SVGEGT are derived from the germline V gene. Amplification of TCR beta CDR3 regions was carried out from RNA transcripts. A first-round RT-PCR of the TCR CDR3 used the HTBI primer set with the Qiagen OneStep RT-PCR kit. The libraries were constructed in a second round of multiplex PCR and then size-selected and purified. The libraries were sequenced on an Illumina HiSeq2000 using paired-end 100 bp reads. In the original analysis: SOAPnuke was used to process the raw data, with reads discarded if the reads contained adapters or uncalled bases, had a mean Phred below 15, or lacked an exact constant-primer or identifier match. COPE v1.2.5 was used to merge the high-quality paired reads, and each unique nucleotide sequence was defined as a clonotype. Clonotypes were aligned to IMGT TRBV, TRBD and TRBJ reference segments using MiTCR v1.1. Analysis was restricted to V-J combinations with a frequency above 0.0001, which covered roughly 99% of repertoires. The TCS score was defined as F50 (clonal expansion) divided by E x V (chaos), with BLOSUM62-based TCRdist calculated between CDR3 peptides within each V-J. Welch's t-statistics and random forest reduced around 510 V-J features to 13, which were used in a naive Bayes classifier (R e1071). TCRdb cleaned the public reads at Q25 with fastp, built clones with MiXCR and kept in-frame beta chains. A single entry per CDR3 protein holds the most common genes and DNA from its merged rows. What appears here as the V and J calls and clone size reflects TCRdb's work, not the paper's. The sample includes some 360,000 distinct CDR3 sequences, with approximately 13% observed a single time. Approximately 11% of the sample comes from the top ten.

This TCR derives from a woman in her fifties or sixties with Graves' hyperthyroidism. This chain is built from TRBV6-2 or TRBV6-3 and TRBJ2-7, with TRBD1 tentatively as D gene (6 bases match). Sequencing used blood. The CDR3 sequence is CAGSYSSTGEQYF. At the DNA level, the sequence is TGTGCCGGCAGTTACTCGAGTACAGGGGAGCAGTACTTC.